The 9 T cell receptor beta chains given below trace back to one sample, sequenced in a study of T cells in Graves' hyperthyroidism and ophthalmopathy. Amplified TCR beta CDR3 regions came from RNA transcripts. First-round RT-PCR with HTBI primers amplified the TCR CDR3 region. TCRdb reprocessed the multiplex PCR reads with MiXCR, giving one entry per CDR3 protein. This table holds over 700,000 distinct CDR3 sequences, approximately 40% found once. The sequencing sample was made of blood. The receptors were sampled from a woman aged 40 to 50 with Graves' hyperthyroidism.

The chain uses TRBV19 and TRBJ2-2; 10 nucleotides agree with TRBD2. This CDR3 comprises 17 residues. Germline V gene data show CDR1 as LNHDA and CDR2 as SQIVND (reference sequence). Trimming cost V 5 bases and J 5 bases; bases outside gene matches: 11. CDR3 amino acids: CASSPARLAGETGELFF. The CDR3 DNA is TGTGCCAGTAGTCCGGCTCGCCTAGCGGGGGAAACCGGGGAGCTGTTTTTT.

The chain recombines TRBV4-1 with TRBJ1-2; D is ambiguous. This CDR3 is 16 amino acids long. The germline V and J ends were trimmed by 2 bases and 2 bases, with 15 bases remaining between them. Germline lookup yields CDR1 MGHRA and CDR2 YSYEKL. The CDR3 DNA reads TGCGCCAGCAGCCAACCAGGACCATCCGCAAACTATGGCTACACCTTC. Translating gives CASSQPGPSANYGYTF.

This chain uses TRBV5-1 with TRBJ2-2; D not certain. Trimming removed 0 bases from V and 4 bases from J, with 10 bases in between. In germline, CDR1 is SGHRS, CDR2 YFSETQ. The CDR3 loop spans 15 amino acids. The CDR3 loop is CASSLVLGFTGELFF. In DNA form, the CDR3 reads TGCGCCAGCAGCTTGGTCCTAGGGTTCACCGGGGAGCTGTTTTTT.

The chain uses TRBV19 and TRBJ1-6; TRBD1 matches at 8 bases. Per the germline V gene, CDR1 is LNHDA and CDR2 is SQIVND (reference sequence). The CDR3 sequence is 14 residues long. V shed 7 bases, J shed 7 bases, and the junction held 6 bases outside the gene matches. The CDR3 sequence: CASNPGQENSPLHF. DNA for the CDR3: TGTGCCAGTAACCCGGGACAGGAAAATTCACCCCTCCACTTT.

In this sample, this clonotype turned up many times. The chain links TRBV7-9 to TRBJ2-7; 7 nucleotides align to TRBD1. Germline lookup yields CDR1 SEHNR and CDR2 FQNEAQ (reference sequence). V shed 7 bases and J 2 bases; nucleotides not matched to a gene: 11. CDR3 length: 15 residues. Written as DNA, the CDR3 is TGTGCCAGCATCACCCCGGGACAGACACCCTACGAGCAGTACTTC. Translated, it gives CASITPGQTPYEQYF.

This clonotype has a count of ten or more. CDR3 amino acids: CAISENRQETQYF. The CDR3 DNA reads as TGTGCCATCAGTGAGAATCGCCAAGAGACCCAGTACTTC. The J gene is TRBJ2-5, the V gene TRBV10-3; D is undetermined. V was cut by 2 bases and J by 1 base, with 5 bases left in between. Germline loops: CDR1 ENHRY, CDR2 SYGVKD. CDR3 length equals 13 residues.

The chain employs TRBV10-3 and TRBJ2-5, with 8 bases identical to TRBD2. Per the germline V gene, CDR1 is ENHRY and CDR2 is SYGVKD. CDR3 size: 15 residues. The ends lost 6 bases at V and 5 bases at J; junction bases unmatched: 11. The CDR3 loop reads CAISPRGVQGETQYF. CDR3 DNA sequence: TGTGCCATCAGCCCGCGGGGGGTACAAGGGGAGACCCAGTACTTC.

The chain combines TRBV3-1 with TRBJ1-1; D not resolved. The CDR3 loop spans 16 amino acids. In germline, CDR1 is LGHDT, CDR2 YNNKEL (reference sequence). The V end was cut by 2 bases, the J end by 6 bases, with 19 bases between. CDR3 DNA: TGTGCCAGCAGCCAACTGGGTGGGAGTTGGCGCCCTGAAGCTTTCTTT. Protein product: CASSQLGGSWRPEAFF.

The V call is TRBV4-3, the J call TRBJ1-4; TRBD1 aligns across 7 bases. Trimming cost V 4 bases and J 4 bases; bases outside gene matches: 9. Germline-derived CDR1 and CDR2 are LGHNA and YSLEER. The CDR3 extends over 16 amino acids. The CDR3 protein is CASSPAGQPNNEKLFF. In DNA, the CDR3 is TGCGCCAGCAGCCCCGCGGGACAGCCTAATAATGAAAAACTGTTTTTT.